This T cell receptor beta chain is from a study of T-cell memory formation after mild COVID-19. This clonotype has only a few counts. Its antigen is not known. Study-wide points: Some clones that responded were present in memory (sampled pre-infection), which suggests cross-reactive memory joined.

This CDR3 comprises 16 residues. Losses at the gene ends were 2 bases for V and 5 bases for J; bases not matched to a gene: 8. Germline V gene lookup returns CDR1 LNHNV and CDR2 YYDKDF (reference sequence). One entry per CDR3 protein, called by TCRdb with MiXCR from the 5' RACE reads. The sample consists of hundreds of thousands of distinct CDR3 sequences, about a fifth of them appearing once. The genes are TRBV15 and TRBJ2-2; the match to TRBD1 covers 7 bases. Sequenced input: PBMCs or a T cell subset sorted from them (not recorded which). The sequence came from an adult woman who had mild COVID-19 (a few samples of this study predate the infection). Cell type and time point are not known. CDR3 region: CATSRFPGQLTGELFF. The DNA of the CDR3 is TGTGCCACCAGCAGATTTCCGGGACAGTTAACCGGGGAGCTGTTTTTT.